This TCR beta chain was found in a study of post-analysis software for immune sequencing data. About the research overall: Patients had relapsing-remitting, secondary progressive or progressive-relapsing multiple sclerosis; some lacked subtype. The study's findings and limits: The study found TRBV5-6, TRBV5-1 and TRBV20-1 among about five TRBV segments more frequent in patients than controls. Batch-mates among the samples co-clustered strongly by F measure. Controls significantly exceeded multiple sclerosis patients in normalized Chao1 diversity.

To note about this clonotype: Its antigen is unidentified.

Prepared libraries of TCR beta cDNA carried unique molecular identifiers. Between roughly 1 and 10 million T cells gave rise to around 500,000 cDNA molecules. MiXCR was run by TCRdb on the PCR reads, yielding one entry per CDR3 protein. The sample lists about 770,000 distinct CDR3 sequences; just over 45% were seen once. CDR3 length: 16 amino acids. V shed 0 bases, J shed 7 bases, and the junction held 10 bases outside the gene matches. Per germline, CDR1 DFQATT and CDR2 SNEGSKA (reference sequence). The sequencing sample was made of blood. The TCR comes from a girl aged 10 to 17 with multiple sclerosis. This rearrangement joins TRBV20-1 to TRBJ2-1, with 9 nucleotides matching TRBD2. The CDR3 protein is CSARDFRAGGDNEQFF. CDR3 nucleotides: TGCAGTGCTAGAGATTTCCGGGCGGGAGGGGATAATGAGCAGTTCTTC.